This entry describes one T cell receptor (beta chain). The germline V gene has CDR1 SQVTM and CDR2 ANQGSEA. The CDR3 runs to 18 residues. V shed 0 bases, J shed 1 base, and the junction held 10 bases outside the gene matches. Data came from immunoSEQ multiplex PCR; TCRdb stores just in-frame clones and leaves some out. In the table there are approximately 33,000 clones, around 93% of which are singletons. The data stem from a study of PD-1 and CTLA-4 blockade in melanoma. The chain is built from TRBV29-1 and TRBJ2-7; 12 bases are shared with TRBD1. The specimen was CD8+ T cells from peripheral blood, collected from a patient given anti-PD-1 treatment. This receptor was obtained from a human donor with melanoma. The CDR3 coding sequence is TGCAGCGTTGAAGAGGGGACAGGGGGCACCGGGTTGTCCTACGAGCAGTACTTC. Amino acids: CSVEEGTGGTGLSYEQYF.